This TCR beta chain was captured by sequencing in a study of metastatic and nonmetastatic thyroid tumors. Study in general: It was across blood and tumor or nodule tissue from malignant and benign thyroid patients that repertoires were compared.

General study findings and limits: Significantly higher TCR beta diversity was reportedly seen in malignant thyroid tumors than benign nodules, in blood and tumor.

Study processing details: Clinicopathological groups of papillary thyroid cancer showed CDR3 differences that were used to build a distant-metastasis classifier. TCRdb called clones again from the PCR reads with MiXCR. TCRdb, rather than the study authors, made the V and J calls. Found here are roughly 2,600 clones, 20% to 25% of them singletons; the top ten hold 20% to 25%. Each patient came to thyroid surgery without any prior treatment (of any kind). Details on this clone: Its antigen is currently unknown. Other DNA sequences in this sample translate to the same CDR3.

The source is a male donor with papillary thyroid cancer or a benign thyroid nodule (not recorded which). Some clones in this sample may be carry-over from other donors' samples. The sequenced material came from adjacent normal tissue.

CDR3 sequence reads: CASSYGGWDSPLHF. The DNA for the CDR3 is TGTGCCAGCAGTTACGGTGGCTGGGACTCGCCCCTCCACTTT. The chain couples TRBV6-2 or TRBV6-3 to TRBJ1-6, with D possibly matching TRBD1 (5 bases). The germline V and J ends were trimmed by 2 bases and 13 bases, with 15 bases remaining between them. CDR3 size: 14 residues. Germline CDR1 reads MNHEY; CDR2 reads SVGEGT.